What follows are 6 T cell receptor beta chains derived from one specimen sequenced in a study of PD-1 blockade in classical Hodgkin lymphoma. The method was immunoSEQ multiplex PCR; TCRdb's version includes in-frame clones alone and lacks a portion of them. Of about 50,000 clones in the sample, 70% to 90% are singletons; the top ten hold under 7%. Relapse after autologous stem cell transplantation occurred in every patient, and brentuximab vedotin exposure varied. The input for sequencing was peripheral blood mononuclear cells (PBMCs), taken before the second cycle of nivolumab. Every receptor here comes from a human donor with classical Hodgkin lymphoma.

CDR3 DNA sequence: TGTGCCAGCAGCTTAGGGGGGGGGCCCGAGACCCAGTACTTC. Translation: CASSLGGGPETQYF. V is TRBV7-6 and J is TRBJ2-5, with D perhaps matching TRBD2 (7 bases). CDR3 length: 14 amino acids. V was trimmed by 1 base and J by 5 bases, leaving 11 bases between them. Germline V gene sequence: CDR1 SGHVS, CDR2 FNYEAQ.

The chain joins TRBV27 to TRBJ2-3, with D unclear. Deletions cut 6 bases from V and 2 bases from J, with 12 bases between. The CDR3 consists of 14 residues. Germline V gene lookup returns CDR1 MNHEY and CDR2 SMNVEV (reference sequence). CDR3 coding DNA: TGTGCCAGCAGCACGCTTATGTTCACAGATACGCAGTATTTT. It codes for CASSTLMFTDTQYF.

CDR3 DNA sequence: TGTGCCAGTAGTATCGACAGGTTTTACTATGGCTACACCTTC. Protein: CASSIDRFYYGYTF. The rearrangement joins TRBV19 to TRBJ1-2; weak D call: TRBD1 (6 bases). V was clipped by 3 bases and J by 3 bases, with 11 bases between them. This CDR3 is 14 amino acids long. Germline CDR1 LNHDA, CDR2 SQIVND (reference sequence).

This clone was found once. The chain has TRBV5-1 and TRBJ1-1, with D uncertain. V was shortened by 4 bases and J by 4 bases, with 11 bases between the two germline ends. The CDR3 consists of 13 residues. Germline assignment: CDR1 SGHRS and CDR2 YFSETQ. The CDR3 sequence is CASSKAGSTEAFF. The CDR3 DNA reads TGCGCCAGCAGCAAGGCGGGGAGCACTGAAGCTTTCTTT.

This sequence joins TRBV7-9 and TRBJ1-4; D remains unclear. Germline V gives CDR1 SEHNR, CDR2 FQNEAQ (reference sequence). Trimming shortened V by 3 bases and J by 0 bases, and 5 bases separated the two germline ends. The CDR3 has 14 residues. The CDR3 here is CASSFLPTNEKLFF. DNA for the CDR3: TGTGCCAGCAGCTTTCTCCCAACTAATGAAAAACTGTTTTTT.

This chain uses TRBV7-9 with TRBJ2-1; D gene unclear. Germline loops: CDR1 SEHNR, CDR2 FQNEAQ (reference sequence). This CDR3 spans 15 amino acids. Trimming took 1 base from V and 2 from J, leaving 9 bases between them. CDR3 amino acids: CASSLVWQAYNEQFF. The DNA for the CDR3 is TGTGCCAGCAGCTTAGTTTGGCAGGCCTACAATGAGCAGTTCTTC.